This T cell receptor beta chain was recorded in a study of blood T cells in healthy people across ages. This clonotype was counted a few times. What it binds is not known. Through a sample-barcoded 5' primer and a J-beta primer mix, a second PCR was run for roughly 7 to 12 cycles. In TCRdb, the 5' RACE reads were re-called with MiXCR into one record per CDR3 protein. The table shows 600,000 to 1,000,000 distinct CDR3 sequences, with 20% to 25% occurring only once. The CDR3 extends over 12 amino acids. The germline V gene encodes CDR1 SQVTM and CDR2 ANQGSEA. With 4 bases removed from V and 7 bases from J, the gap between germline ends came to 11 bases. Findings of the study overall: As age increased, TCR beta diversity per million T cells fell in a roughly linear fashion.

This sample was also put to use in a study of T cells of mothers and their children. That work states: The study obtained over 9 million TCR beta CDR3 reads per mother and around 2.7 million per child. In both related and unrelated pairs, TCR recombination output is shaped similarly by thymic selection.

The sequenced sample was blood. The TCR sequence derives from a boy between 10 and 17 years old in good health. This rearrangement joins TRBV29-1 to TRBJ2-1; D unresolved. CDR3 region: CSVADNQNEQFF. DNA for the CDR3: TGCAGCGTTGCTGACAATCAGAATGAGCAGTTCTTC.